Below, one TCR beta chain is given with its context. The antigen is not known. The ends lost 5 bases at V and 11 bases at J; junction bases unmatched: 12. The CDR3 length is 14 residues. Germline lookup yields CDR1 SGHAT and CDR2 FQNNGV. The data belong to a study of blood T cells in healthy people across ages. A second PCR of roughly 7 to 11 cycles used a sample-barcoded 5' primer and a J-beta primer mix. Through a template-switch adaptor with 12 random nucleotides, each cDNA molecule received a tag. TCRdb processed the 5' RACE reads anew with MiXCR; each CDR3 protein has one entry. The table records some 710,000 distinct CDR3 sequences, around half of them present only once. Study-level findings and limits: No one knew whether donors had CMV, which possibly confounded expanded clonotype changes. Older age went with lower TCR beta diversity per million T cells, in a roughly linear way.

This TCR was recovered from an elderly man in good health. What was sequenced was blood. This chain uses TRBV11-2 with TRBJ2-5, with TRBD1 identical over 9 bases. DNA of the CDR3: TGTGCCAGCAGCCCGCCGGGACAGGGTAAGGAGCAGTACTTC. The encoded protein is CASSPPGQGKEQYF. Supplemented by reference TRBV11-2 and TRBJ2-5, the full variable domain reads EAGVAQSPRYKIIEKRQSVAFWCNPISGHATLYWYQQILGQGPKLLIQFQNNGVVDDSQLPKDRFSAERLKGVDSTLKIQPAKLEDSAVYLCASSPPGQGKEQYFGPGTRLLVL.